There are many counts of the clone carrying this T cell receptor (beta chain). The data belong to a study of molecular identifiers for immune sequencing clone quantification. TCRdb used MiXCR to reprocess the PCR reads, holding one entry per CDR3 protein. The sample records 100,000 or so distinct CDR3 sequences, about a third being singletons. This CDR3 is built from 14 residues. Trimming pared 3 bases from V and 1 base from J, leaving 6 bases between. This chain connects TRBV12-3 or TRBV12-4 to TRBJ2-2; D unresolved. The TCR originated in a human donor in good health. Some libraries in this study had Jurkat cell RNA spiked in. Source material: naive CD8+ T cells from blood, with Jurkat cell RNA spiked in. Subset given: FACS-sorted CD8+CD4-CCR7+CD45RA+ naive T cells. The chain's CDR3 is CASSLQRNTGELFF. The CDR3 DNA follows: TGTGCCAGCAGTTTGCAGAGGAACACCGGGGAGCTGTTTTTT.